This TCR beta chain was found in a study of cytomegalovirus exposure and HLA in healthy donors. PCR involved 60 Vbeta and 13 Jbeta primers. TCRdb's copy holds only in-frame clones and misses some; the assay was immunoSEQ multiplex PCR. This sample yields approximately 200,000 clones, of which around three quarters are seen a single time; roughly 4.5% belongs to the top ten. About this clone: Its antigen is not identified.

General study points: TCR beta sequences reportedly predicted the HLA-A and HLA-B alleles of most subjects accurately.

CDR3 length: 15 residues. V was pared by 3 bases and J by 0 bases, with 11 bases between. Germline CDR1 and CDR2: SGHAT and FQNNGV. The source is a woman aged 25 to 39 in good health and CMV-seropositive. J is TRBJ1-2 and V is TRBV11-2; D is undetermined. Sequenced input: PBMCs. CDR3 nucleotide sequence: TGTGCCAGCAGCTTGGAGGGCAGAGCTAACTATGGCTACACCTTC. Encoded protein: CASSLEGRANYGYTF.